This record covers a single TCR beta chain. There are 14 residues in the CDR3. In germline, CDR1 is LNHDA, CDR2 SQIVND (reference sequence). V shed 2 bases, J shed 6 bases, and the junction held 3 bases outside the gene matches. These data originate in a study of blood T cell repertoires in COVID-19. TCRdb's copy holds only in-frame clones and misses some; the assay was immunoSEQ multiplex PCR. The sample shows roughly 290,000 clones, around 86% of them seen only once. V usage is TRBV19 and J usage is TRBJ2-4, with TRBD2 matching 8 bases. This receptor was identified in a woman aged 25 to 39 who had recovered from COVID-19. Sequencing used peripheral blood. CDR3 sequence reads: CASSINGRGNIQYF. Written as DNA, the CDR3 is TGTGCCAGTAGTATAAACGGGAGGGGAAACATTCAGTACTTC. The variable domain in full, completed from reference TRBV19 and TRBJ2-4, reads DGGITQSPKYLFRKEGQNVTLSCEQNLNHDAMYWYRQDPGQGLRLIYYSQIVNDFQKGDIAEGYSVSREKKESFPLTVTSAQKNPTAFYLCASSINGRGNIQYFGAGTRLSVL.